This T cell receptor beta chain was sequenced during a study of cytomegalovirus exposure and HLA in healthy donors. Of note for this clone: The target antigen is unknown.

The primer mix had 60 Vbeta and 13 Jbeta primers. The protocol was immunoSEQ multiplex PCR, while the TCRdb copy is restricted to in-frame clones and leaves out a portion. The data show roughly 200,000 clones, more than 65% seen once. The germline V gene encodes CDR1 SGHDN and CDR2 FVKESK. V shed 3 bases and J shed 2 bases, with 11 bases lying between them. The CDR3 contains 16 residues. General study points: Fewer N-insertions than the approximately 610-donor mean were reportedly shown by an Asian-associated ancestry cluster in a later analysis. Fewer than 20,000 TCR beta sequences were associated with HLA alleles at 0.05 false discovery rate in a later analysis. Testing in vitro showed a few CMV-associated chains specific for CMV antigens.

Sequencing input: PBMCs. The TCR sequence derives from a female donor in good health and CMV-seronegative. This chain connects TRBV14 to TRBJ1-6; D may be TRBD1 (5 bases). CDR3 in DNA: TGTGCCAGCAGCCAGATCGGGGGGGCCTATAATTCACCCCTCCACTTT. Translating it yields CASSQIGGAYNSPLHF.